The sequence of this T cell receptor (beta chain) was determined in a study of Ad26.COV2.S vaccination and SARS-CoV-2 variants. Study-level information: Ad26.COV2.S, an intramuscular injection, was given once or twice 56 days apart. Study-wide points: With respect to non-spike TCR breadth, vaccine and placebo recipients were similar. Spike-specific responses of CD8+ and CD4+ T cells were reported to display substantial breadth after vaccination.

This clone was seen a handful of times. Its antigen remains unidentified. Germline V gene lookup returns CDR1 GTSNPN and CDR2 SVGIG (reference sequence). V was trimmed by 3 bases and J by 8 bases, leaving 10 bases between them. CDR3 size: 12 residues. Stated treatment: 15 to 20 received Ad26.COV2.S at low or high dose, single or two shots; roughly five received placebo; per-sample allocation not given. After the first vaccine or placebo injection, samples were drawn on day 63. Sequencing was performed with immunoSEQ multiplex PCR; in TCRdb, only in-frame clones are kept and a portion is missing. The sample shows a few hundred thousand clones, around 92% of them seen only once.

This clonotype originated in a person aged 18-60 years who received the Ad26.COV2.S COVID-19 vaccine or a placebo. V is TRBV30 and J is TRBJ1-4; D ambiguous. This sample comprised peripheral blood, obtained in a trial of Ad26.COV2.S vaccine versus placebo. CDR3 amino acids: CAWSEQSEKLFF. The DNA of the CDR3 is TGTGCCTGGAGCGAACAGTCAGAAAAACTGTTTTTT.